This T cell receptor beta chain was retrieved from a study of identical twins. A single record per CDR3 protein comes from TCRdb applying MiXCR to the 5' RACE reads. There are under 900,000 distinct CDR3 sequences in the sample; 12% occur only once, and about 1.5% lies in the top ten. Trimming pared 1 base from V and 7 bases from J, leaving 18 bases between. The CDR3 runs to 16 residues. CDR1 and CDR2 from the germline V gene are ENHRY and SYGVKD. This clonotype has just a few counts. A further study also used this sample, focusing on yellow fever vaccine responses in identical twins.

This clonotype was obtained from a woman between 18 and 29 years old in good health. What was sequenced was PBMCs. V usage is TRBV10-3 and J usage is TRBJ2-3, with D perhaps TRBD1 (6 bases). The CDR3 loop reads CAISEFGGRSAYTQYF. The CDR3 nucleotides are TGTGCCATCAGTGAGTTTGGGGGCCGTTCGGCGTATACGCAGTATTTT.